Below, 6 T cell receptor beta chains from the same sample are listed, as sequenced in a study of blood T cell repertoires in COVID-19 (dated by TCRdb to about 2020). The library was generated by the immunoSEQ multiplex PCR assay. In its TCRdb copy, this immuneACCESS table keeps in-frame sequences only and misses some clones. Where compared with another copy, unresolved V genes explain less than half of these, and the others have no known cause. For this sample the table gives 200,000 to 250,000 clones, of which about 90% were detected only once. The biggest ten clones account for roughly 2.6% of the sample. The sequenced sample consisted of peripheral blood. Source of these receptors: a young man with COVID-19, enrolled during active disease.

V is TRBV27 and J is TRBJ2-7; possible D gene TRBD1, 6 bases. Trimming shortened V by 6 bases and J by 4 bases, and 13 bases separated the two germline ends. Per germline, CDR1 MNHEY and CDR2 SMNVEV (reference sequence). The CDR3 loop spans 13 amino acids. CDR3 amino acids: CASRRTDRYEQYF. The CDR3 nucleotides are TGTGCCAGCAGGAGGACAGATCGGTACGAGCAGTACTTC.

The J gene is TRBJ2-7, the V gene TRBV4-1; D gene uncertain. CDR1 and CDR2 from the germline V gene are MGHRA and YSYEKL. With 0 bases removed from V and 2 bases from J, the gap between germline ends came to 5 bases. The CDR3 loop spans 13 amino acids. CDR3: CASSQDTPYEQYF. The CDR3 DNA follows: TGCGCCAGCAGCCAAGATACACCCTACGAGCAGTACTTC.

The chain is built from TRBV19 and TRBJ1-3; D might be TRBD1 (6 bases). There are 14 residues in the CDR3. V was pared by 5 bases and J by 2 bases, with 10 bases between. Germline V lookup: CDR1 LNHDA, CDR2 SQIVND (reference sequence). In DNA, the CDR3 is TGTGCCAGTAGTTCGGACAGACCTGGAAACACCATATATTTT. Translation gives CASSSDRPGNTIYF. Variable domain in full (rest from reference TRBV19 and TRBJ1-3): DGGITQSPKYLFRKEGQNVTLSCEQNLNHDAMYWYRQDPGQGLRLIYYSQIVNDFQKGDIAEGYSVSREKKESFPLTVTSAQKNPTAFYLCASSSDRPGNTIYFGEGSWLTVV.

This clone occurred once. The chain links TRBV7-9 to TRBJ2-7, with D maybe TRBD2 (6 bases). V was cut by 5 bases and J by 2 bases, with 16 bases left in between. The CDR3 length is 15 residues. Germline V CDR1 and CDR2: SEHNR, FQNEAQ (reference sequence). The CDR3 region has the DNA TGTGCCAGCAGCCACGCGACTAGTCTGACCTACGAGCAGTACTTC. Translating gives CASSHATSLTYEQYF.

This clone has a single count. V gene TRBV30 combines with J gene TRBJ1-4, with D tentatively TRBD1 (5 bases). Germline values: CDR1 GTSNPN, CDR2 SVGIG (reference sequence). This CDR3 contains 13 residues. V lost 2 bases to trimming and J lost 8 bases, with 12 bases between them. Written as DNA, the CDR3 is TGTGCCTGGAGTACCCAGGGCGGCGAAAAACTGTTTTTT. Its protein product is CAWSTQGGEKLFF.

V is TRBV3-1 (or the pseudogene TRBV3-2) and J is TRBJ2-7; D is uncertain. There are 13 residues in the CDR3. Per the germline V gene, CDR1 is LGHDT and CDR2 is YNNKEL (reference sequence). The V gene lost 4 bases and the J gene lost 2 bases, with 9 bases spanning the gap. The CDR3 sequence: CASSPSGTYEQYF. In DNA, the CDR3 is TGTGCCAGCAGCCCTTCGGGTACCTACGAGCAGTACTTC.